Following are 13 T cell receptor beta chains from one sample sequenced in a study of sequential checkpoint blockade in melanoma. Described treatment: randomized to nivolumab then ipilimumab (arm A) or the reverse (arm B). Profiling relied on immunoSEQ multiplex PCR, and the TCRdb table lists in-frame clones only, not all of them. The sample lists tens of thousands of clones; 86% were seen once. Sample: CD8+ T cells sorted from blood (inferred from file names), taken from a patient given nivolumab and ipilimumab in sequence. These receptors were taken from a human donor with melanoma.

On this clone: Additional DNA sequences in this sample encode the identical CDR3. The CDR3 sequence is CASSLGGTGSYEQYF. The CDR3 DNA follows: TGTGCCAGCAGCTTAGGGGGGACAGGGTCCTACGAGCAGTACTTC. J is TRBJ2-7 and V is TRBV7-6, with TRBD1 identical over 9 bases. V lost 1 base and J lost 1; bases outside the gene matches: 2. The CDR3 is made up of 15 amino acids. Germline V lookup: CDR1 SGHVS, CDR2 FNYEAQ. The full variable domain, its missing parts supplied by reference TRBV7-6 and TRBJ2-7, is GAGVSQSPRYKVTKRGQDVALRCDPISGHVSLYWYRQALGQGPEFLTYFNYEAQQDKSGLPNDRFSAERPEGSISTLTIQRTEQRDSAMYRCASSLGGTGSYEQYFGPGTRLTVT.

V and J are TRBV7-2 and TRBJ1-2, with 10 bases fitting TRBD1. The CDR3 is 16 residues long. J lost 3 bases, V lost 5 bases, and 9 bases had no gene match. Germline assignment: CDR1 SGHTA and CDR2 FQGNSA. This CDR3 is CASSPTGGGLYYGYTF. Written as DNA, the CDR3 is TGTGCCAGCAGCCCGACAGGGGGCGGACTTTACTATGGCTACACCTTC.

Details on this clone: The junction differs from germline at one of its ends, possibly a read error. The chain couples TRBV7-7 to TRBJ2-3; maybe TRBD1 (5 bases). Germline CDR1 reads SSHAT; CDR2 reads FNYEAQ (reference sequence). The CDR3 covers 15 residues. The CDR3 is CASSLAVGQTDTQYF. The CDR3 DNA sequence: TGTGCTAGCAGCTTAGCTGTGGGGCAGACAGATACGCAGTATTTT.

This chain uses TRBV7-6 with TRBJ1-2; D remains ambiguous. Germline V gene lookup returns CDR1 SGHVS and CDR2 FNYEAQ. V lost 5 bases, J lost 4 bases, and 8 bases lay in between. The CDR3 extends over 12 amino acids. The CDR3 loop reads CASSHEGYGYTF. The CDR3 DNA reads TGTGCCAGCAGCCACGAGGGCTATGGCTACACCTTC.

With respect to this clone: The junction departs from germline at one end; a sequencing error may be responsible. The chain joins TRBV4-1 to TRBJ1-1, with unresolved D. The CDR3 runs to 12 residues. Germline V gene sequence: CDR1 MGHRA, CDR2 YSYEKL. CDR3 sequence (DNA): TGCGCCAGCAGCCAGGTCGGAGTTGAAACTTTCTTT. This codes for CASSQVGVETFF.

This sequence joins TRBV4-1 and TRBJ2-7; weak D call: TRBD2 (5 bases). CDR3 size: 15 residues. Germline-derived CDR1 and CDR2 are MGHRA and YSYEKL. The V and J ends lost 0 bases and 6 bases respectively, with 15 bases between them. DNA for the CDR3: TGCGCCAGCAGCCAAGATTCAGGACTTAGACTCGAGCAGTACTTC. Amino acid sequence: CASSQDSGLRLEQYF.

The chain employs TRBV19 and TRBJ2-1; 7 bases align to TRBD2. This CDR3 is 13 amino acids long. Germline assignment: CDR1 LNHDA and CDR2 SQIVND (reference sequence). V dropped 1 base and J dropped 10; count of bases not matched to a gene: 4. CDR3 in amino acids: CASSIGTRVEQFF. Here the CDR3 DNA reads TGTGCCAGTAGTATAGGGACTAGAGTGGAGCAGTTCTTC.

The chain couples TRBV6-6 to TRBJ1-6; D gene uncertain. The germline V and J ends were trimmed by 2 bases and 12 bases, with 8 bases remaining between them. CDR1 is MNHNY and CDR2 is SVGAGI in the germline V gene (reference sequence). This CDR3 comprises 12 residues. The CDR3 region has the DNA TGTGCCAGCAGTTACCTCCCCCGACCCCTCCACTTT. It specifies CASSYLPRPLHF.

CDR3 bases: TGTGCCAGCAGCTTGGGAGTTAACACCGGGGAGCTGTTTTTT. It is translated as CASSLGVNTGELFF. The genes are TRBV7-3 and TRBJ2-2, with TRBD2 as a possible D gene (5 bases). The CDR3 runs to 14 residues. V lost 3 bases, J lost 2 bases, and 7 bases lay in between. Looked up from germline, CDR1 is SGHTA and CDR2 is FQGTGA.

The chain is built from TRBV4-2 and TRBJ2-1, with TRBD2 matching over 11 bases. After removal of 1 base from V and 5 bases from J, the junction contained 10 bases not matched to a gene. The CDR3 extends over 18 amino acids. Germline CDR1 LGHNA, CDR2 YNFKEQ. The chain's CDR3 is CASSQVVLAGDRDNEQFF. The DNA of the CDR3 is TGTGCCAGCAGCCAAGTTGTACTAGCGGGAGATAGAGACAATGAGCAGTTCTTC.

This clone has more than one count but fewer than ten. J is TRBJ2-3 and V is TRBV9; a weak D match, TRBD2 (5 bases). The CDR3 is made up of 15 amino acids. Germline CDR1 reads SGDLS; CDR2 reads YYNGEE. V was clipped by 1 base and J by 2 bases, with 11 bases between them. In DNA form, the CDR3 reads TGTGCCAGCAGCGTATCCGAGCGGTCCACAGATACGCAGTATTTT. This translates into CASSVSERSTDTQYF.

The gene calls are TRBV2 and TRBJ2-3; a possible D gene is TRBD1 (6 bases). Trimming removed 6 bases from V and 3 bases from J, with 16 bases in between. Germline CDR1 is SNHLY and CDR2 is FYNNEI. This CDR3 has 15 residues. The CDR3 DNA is TGTGCCAGCAGGGGGGCAGGGGCTTGGACAGATACGCAGTATTTT. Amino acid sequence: CASRGAGAWTDTQYF.

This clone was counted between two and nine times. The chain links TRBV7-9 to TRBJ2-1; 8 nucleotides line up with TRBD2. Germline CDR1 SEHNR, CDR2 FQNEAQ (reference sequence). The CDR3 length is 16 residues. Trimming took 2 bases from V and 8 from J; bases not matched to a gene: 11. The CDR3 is CASSLTSGGGGDEQFF. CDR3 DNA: TGTGCCAGCAGCTTAACAAGCGGGGGTGGTGGAGATGAGCAGTTCTTC. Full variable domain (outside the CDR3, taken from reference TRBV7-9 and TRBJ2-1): DTGVSQNPRHKITKRGQNVTFRCDPISEHNRLYWYRQTLGQGPEFLTYFQNEAQLEKSRLLSDRFSAERPKGSFSTLEIQRTEQGDSAMYLCASSLTSGGGGDEQFFGPGTRLTVL.